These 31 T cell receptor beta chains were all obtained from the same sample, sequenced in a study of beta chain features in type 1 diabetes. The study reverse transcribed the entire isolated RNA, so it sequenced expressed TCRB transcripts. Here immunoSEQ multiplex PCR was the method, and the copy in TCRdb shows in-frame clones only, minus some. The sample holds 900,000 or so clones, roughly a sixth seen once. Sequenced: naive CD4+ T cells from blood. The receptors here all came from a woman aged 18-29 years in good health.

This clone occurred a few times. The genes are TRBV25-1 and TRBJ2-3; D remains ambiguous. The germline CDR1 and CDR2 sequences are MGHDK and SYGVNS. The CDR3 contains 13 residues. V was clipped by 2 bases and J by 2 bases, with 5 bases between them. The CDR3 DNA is TGTGCCAGCAGTGAACAGAACACAGATACGCAGTATTTT. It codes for CASSEQNTDTQYF.

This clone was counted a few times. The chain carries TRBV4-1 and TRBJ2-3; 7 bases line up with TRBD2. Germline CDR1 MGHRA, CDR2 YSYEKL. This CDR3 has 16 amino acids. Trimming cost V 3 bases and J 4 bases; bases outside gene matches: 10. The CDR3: CASSQGSGGSSDTQYF. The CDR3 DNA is TGCGCCAGCAGCCAGGGTTCGGGCGGGAGCTCAGATACGCAGTATTTT.

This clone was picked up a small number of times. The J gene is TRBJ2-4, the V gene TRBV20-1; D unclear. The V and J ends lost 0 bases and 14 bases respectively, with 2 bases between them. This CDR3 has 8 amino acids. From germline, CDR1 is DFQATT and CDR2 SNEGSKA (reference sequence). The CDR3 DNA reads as TGCAGTGCTAGAGATAAGTACTTC. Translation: CSARDKYF.

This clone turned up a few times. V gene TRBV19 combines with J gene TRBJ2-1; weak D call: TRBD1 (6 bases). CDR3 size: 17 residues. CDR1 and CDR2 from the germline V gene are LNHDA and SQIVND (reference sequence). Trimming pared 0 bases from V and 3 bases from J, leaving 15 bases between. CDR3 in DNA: TGTGCCAGTAGTATAGAAGGGGGTCGGGTAGTCTACAATGAGCAGTTCTTC. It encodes CASSIEGGRVVYNEQFF.

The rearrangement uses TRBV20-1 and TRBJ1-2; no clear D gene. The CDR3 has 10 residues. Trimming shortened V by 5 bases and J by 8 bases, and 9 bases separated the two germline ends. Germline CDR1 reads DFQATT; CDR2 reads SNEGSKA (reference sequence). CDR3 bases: TGCAGTGCTCATAAATGGGGCTACACCTTC. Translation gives CSAHKWGYTF.

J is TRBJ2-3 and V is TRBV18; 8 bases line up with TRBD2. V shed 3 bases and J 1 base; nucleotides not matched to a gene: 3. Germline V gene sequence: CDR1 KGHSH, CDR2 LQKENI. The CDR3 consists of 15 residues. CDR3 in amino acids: CASSPIAGRTDTQYF. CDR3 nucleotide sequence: TGTGCCAGCTCACCTATAGCGGGACGCACAGATACGCAGTATTTT.

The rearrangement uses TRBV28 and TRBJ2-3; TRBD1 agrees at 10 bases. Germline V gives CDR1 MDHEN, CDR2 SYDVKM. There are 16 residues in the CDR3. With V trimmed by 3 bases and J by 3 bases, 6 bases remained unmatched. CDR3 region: CASSLLGQGKTDTQYF. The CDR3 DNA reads TGTGCCAGCAGTTTGCTGGGACAGGGGAAGACAGATACGCAGTATTTT.

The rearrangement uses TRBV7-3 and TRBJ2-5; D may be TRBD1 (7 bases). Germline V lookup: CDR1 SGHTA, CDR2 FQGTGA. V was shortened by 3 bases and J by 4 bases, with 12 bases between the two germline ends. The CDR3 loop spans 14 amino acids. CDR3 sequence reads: CASSLAGGRETQYF. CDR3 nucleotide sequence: TGTGCCAGCAGCTTGGCAGGGGGGAGAGAGACCCAGTACTTC.

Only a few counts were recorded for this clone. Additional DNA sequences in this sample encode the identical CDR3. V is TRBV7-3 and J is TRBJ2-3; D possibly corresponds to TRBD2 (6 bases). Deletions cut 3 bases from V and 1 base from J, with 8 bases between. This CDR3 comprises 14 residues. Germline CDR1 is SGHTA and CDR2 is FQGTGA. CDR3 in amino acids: CASSLGGRTDTQYF. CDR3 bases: TGTGCCAGCAGCTTGGGAGGCCGCACAGATACGCAGTATTTT.

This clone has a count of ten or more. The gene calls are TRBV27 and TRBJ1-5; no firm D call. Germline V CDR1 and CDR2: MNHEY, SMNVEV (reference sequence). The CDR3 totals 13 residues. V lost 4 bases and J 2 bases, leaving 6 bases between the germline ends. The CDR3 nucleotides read TGTGCCAGCAGTTCCTGGGGCAATCAGCCCCAGCATTTT. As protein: CASSSWGNQPQHF.

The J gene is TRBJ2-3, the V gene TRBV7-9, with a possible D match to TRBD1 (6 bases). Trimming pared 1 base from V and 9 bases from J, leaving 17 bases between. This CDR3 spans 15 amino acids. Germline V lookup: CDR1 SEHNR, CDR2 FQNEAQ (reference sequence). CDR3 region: CASSLGQGPKETQYF. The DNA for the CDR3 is TGTGCCAGCAGCTTAGGGCAGGGGCCGAAGGAGACGCAGTATTTT.

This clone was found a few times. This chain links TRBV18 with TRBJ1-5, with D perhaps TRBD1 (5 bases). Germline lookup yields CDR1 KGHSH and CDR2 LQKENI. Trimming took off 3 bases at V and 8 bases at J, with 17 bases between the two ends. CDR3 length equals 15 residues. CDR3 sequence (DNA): TGTGCCAGCTCACCGAACCGGGACCGACGCGAGCCCCAGCATTTT. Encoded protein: CASSPNRDRREPQHF.

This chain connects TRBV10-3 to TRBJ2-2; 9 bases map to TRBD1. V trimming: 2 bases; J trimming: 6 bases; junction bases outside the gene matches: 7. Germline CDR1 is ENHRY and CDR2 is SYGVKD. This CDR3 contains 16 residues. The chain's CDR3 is CAISENLGQGAGELFF. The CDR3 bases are TGTGCCATCAGTGAGAATCTGGGACAGGGTGCCGGGGAGCTGTTTTTT.

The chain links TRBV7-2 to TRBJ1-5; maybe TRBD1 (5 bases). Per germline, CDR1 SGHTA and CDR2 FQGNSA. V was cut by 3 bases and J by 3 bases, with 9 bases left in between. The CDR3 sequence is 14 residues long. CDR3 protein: CASSFWGTNQPQHF. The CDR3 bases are TGTGCCAGCAGCTTTTGGGGGACCAATCAGCCCCAGCATTTT.

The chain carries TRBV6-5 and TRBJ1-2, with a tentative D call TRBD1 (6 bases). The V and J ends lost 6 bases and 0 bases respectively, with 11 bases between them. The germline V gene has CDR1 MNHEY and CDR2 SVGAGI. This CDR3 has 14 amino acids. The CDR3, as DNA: TGTGCCAGCAGGGTTGGGACAACTAACTATGGCTACACCTTC. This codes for CASRVGTTNYGYTF.

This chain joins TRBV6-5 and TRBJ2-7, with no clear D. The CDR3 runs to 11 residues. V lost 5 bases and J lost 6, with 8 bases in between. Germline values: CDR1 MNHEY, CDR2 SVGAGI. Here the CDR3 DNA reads TGTGCCAGCAGTAGGGCCACCGAGCAGTACTTC. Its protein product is CASSRATEQYF.

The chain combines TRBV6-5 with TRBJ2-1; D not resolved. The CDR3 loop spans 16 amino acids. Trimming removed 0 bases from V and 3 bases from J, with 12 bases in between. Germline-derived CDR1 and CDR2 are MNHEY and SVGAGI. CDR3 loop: CASSYSSSRIYNEQFF. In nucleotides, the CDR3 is TGTGCCAGCAGTTACTCATCGAGTCGGATCTACAATGAGCAGTTCTTC.

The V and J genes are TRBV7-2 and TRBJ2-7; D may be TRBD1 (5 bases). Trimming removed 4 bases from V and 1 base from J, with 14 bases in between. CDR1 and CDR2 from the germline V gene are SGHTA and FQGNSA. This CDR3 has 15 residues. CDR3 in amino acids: CASSSRRGVSYEQYF. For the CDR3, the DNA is TGTGCCAGCAGCTCCCGAAGGGGTGTATCCTACGAGCAGTACTTC.

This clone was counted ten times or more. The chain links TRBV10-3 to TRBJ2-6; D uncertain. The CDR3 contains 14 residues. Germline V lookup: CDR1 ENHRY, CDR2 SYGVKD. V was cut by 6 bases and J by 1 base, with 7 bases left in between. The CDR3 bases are TGTGCCATCAGCGCCCAATCTGGGGCCAACGTCCTGACTTTC. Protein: CAISAQSGANVLTF.

The CDR3, as DNA: TGTGCCAGCAGCTCCTCATTTGGGACTAGGTTCGGGGAGCTGTTTTTT. Protein sequence: CASSSSFGTRFGELFF. This chain uses TRBV5-6 with TRBJ2-2; 8 nucleotides agree with TRBD2. Per the germline V gene, CDR1 is SGHDT and CDR2 is YYEEEE. V shed 3 bases, J shed 7 bases, and the junction held 11 bases outside the gene matches. The CDR3 spans 16 residues.

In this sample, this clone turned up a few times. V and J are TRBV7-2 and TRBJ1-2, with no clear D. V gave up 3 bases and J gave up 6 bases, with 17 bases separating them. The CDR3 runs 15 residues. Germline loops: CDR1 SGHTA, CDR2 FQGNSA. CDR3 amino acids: CASSFPQPGWNGYTF. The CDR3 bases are TGTGCCAGCAGCTTCCCCCAGCCGGGGTGGAATGGCTACACCTTC.

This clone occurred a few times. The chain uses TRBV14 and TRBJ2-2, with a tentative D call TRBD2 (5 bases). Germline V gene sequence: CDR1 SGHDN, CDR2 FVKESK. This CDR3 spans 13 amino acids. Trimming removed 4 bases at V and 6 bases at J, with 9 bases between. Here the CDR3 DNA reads TGTGCCAGCAGCCCTAGGACTGCCGGGGAGCTGTTTTTT. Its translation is CASSPRTAGELFF.

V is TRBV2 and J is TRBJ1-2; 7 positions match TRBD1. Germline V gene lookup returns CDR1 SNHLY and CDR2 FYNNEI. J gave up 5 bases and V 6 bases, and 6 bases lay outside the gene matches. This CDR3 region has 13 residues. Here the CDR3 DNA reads TGTGCCAGCAGATCGACAGGGCCATATGGCTACACCTTC. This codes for CASRSTGPYGYTF.

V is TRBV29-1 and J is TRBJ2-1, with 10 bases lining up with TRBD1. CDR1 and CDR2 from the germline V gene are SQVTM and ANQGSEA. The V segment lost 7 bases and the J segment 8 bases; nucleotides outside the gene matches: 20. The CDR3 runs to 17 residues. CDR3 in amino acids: CSAYLRGDRGFIDEQFF. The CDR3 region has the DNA TGCAGCGCCTACCTCCGGGGGGACAGGGGTTTTATCGATGAGCAGTTCTTC.

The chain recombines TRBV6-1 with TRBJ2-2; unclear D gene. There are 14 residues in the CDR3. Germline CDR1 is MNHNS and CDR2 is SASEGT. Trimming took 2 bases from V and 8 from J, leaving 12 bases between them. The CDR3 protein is CASSEPGSGGELFF. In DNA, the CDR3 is TGTGCCAGCAGTGAACCAGGTTCAGGAGGGGAGCTGTTTTTT.

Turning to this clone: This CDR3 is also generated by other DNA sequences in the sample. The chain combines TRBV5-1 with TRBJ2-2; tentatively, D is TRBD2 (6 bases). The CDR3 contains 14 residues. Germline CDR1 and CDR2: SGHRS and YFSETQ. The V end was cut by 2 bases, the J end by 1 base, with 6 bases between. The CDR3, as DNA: TGCGCCAGCAGCTTCGGGGGGAACACCGGGGAGCTGTTTTTT. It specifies CASSFGGNTGELFF.

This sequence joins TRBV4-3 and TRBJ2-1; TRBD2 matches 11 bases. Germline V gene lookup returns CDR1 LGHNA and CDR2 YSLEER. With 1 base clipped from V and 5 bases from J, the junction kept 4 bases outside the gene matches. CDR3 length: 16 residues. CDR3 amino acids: CASSQVSGRGDNEQFF. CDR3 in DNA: TGCGCCAGCAGCCAAGTTAGCGGGAGGGGAGACAATGAGCAGTTCTTC.

The CDR3 protein is CASKGGTSGYNEQFF. The CDR3 DNA is TGTGCCAGCAAGGGAGGGACTAGCGGATACAATGAGCAGTTCTTC. The chain has TRBV28 and TRBJ2-1; 11 nucleotides line up with TRBD2. The J segment lost 4 bases and the V segment lost 7 bases, leaving 6 bases of the junction unmatched. This CDR3 contains 15 residues. Germline CDR1 reads MDHEN; CDR2 reads SYDVKM.

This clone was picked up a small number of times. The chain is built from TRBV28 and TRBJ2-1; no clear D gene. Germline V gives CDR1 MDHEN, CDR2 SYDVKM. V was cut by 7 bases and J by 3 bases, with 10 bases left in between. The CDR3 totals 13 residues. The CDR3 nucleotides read TGTGCCAGCACCCCGACTTTCTACAATGAGCAGTTCTTC. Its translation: CASTPTFYNEQFF.

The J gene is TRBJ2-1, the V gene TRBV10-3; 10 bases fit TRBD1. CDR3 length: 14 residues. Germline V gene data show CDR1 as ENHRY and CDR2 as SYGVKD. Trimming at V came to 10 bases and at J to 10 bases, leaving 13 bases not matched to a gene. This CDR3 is CATATGGSTGEQFF. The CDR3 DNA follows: TGTGCCACTGCGACAGGGGGCTCGACGGGGGAGCAGTTCTTC.

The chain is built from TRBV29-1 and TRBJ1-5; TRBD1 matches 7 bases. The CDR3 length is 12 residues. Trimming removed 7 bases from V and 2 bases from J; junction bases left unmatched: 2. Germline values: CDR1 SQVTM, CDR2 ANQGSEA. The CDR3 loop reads CSAGQGNQPQHF. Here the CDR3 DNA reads TGCAGCGCAGGACAGGGCAATCAGCCCCAGCATTTT.